The next 8 T cell receptor beta chains were all read from a single sample in a study of T cell responses to AZD1222 COVID-19 vaccine. Profiling relied on immunoSEQ multiplex PCR, and the TCRdb table lists in-frame clones only, not all of them. The top ten clones hold approximately 5.6% of a sample with 130,000 to 150,000 clones, over 75% of them seen once. The specimen was peripheral blood, collected 28 days after the second dose of the MenACWY control vaccine. These receptors were taken from an adult who received the MenACWY meningococcal vaccine as a control.

This rearrangement joins TRBV9 to TRBJ1-3; the D gene is possibly TRBD1 (6 bases). Germline loops: CDR1 SGDLS, CDR2 YYNGEE. The V end lost 0 bases, the J end lost 0 bases, and 19 bases lay between the germline ends. The CDR3 covers 19 residues. CDR3 loop: CASSVDPLPTGSSGNTIYF. CDR3 sequence (DNA): TGTGCCAGCAGCGTAGACCCCCTCCCGACAGGTTCCTCTGGAAACACCATATATTTT.

In its sample, this clone was seen once. The genes are TRBV7-2 and TRBJ2-5; the match to TRBD2 covers 8 bases. The CDR3 is made up of 16 amino acids. Germline V gene data show CDR1 as SGHTA and CDR2 as FQGNSA. V gave up 0 bases and J gave up 1 base; unmatched junction bases: 4. The CDR3 spells CASSLALAGSQETQYF. The CDR3 DNA is TGTGCCAGCAGCTTAGCTCTAGCGGGTAGCCAAGAGACCCAGTACTTC.

The chain combines TRBV30 with TRBJ2-3; 7 bases match TRBD1. Germline loops: CDR1 GTSNPN, CDR2 SVGIG (reference sequence). The CDR3 consists of 15 residues. The trim removed 2 bases at V and 0 bases at J, leaving 5 bases unmatched. The CDR3 DNA sequence: TGTGCCTGGAGTACAGGGGTTTCTAGCACAGATACGCAGTATTTT. This encodes CAWSTGVSSTDTQYF. Based on the CDR3 plus reference TRBV30 and TRBJ2-3, the full variable domain is SQTIHQWPATLVQPVGSPLSLECTVEGTSNPNLYWYRQAAGRGLQLLFYSVGIGQISSEVPQNLSASRPQDRQFILSSKKLLLSDSGFYLCAWSTGVSSTDTQYFGPGTRLTVL.

The CDR3 DNA is TGTGCCTGGAGTCCGGGACAGGCGGCTAACTATGGCTACACCTTC. Protein product: CAWSPGQAANYGYTF. V is TRBV30 and J is TRBJ1-2; TRBD1 aligns across 8 bases. The CDR3 is made up of 15 amino acids. The junction had 5 bases not matched to a gene; V was cut back by 2 bases and J by 0 bases. The germline CDR1 and CDR2 sequences are GTSNPN and SVGIG (reference sequence).

This chain connects TRBV11-1 to TRBJ2-1, with D perhaps matching TRBD2 (6 bases). The V gene lost 1 base and the J gene lost 5 bases, with 12 bases spanning the gap. The CDR3 has 15 amino acids. Germline V lookup: CDR1 SGHAT, CDR2 FQDESV (reference sequence). The CDR3 coding sequence is TGTGCCAGCAGCTTAGGATGGGGAGGAAACAATGAGCAGTTCTTC. Protein sequence: CASSLGWGGNNEQFF. The whole variable domain, remainder taken from reference TRBV11-1 and TRBJ2-1, is EAEVAQSPRYKITEKSQAVAFWCDPISGHATLYWYRQILGQGPELLVQFQDESVVDDSQLPKDRFSAERLKGVDSTLKIQPAELGDSAMYLCASSLGWGGNNEQFFGPGTRLTVL.

This chain joins TRBV2 and TRBJ2-7; D ambiguous. The germline CDR1 and CDR2 sequences are SNHLY and FYNNEI. The CDR3 has 11 amino acids. V was trimmed by 6 bases and J by 3 bases, leaving 6 bases between them. CDR3 in amino acids: CASSRGYEQYF. In nucleotides, the CDR3 is TGTGCCAGCAGCCGAGGCTACGAGCAGTACTTC.

This clone appeared a single time. The V and J genes are TRBV4-3 and TRBJ2-1, with 7 bases aligning to TRBD2. This CDR3 is 14 amino acids long. CDR1 is LGHNA and CDR2 is YSLEER in the germline V gene. The J segment lost 8 bases and the V segment lost 3 bases, leaving 7 bases of the junction unmatched. The CDR3 reads CASSHRTSRDEQFF. Here the CDR3 DNA reads TGCGCCAGCAGCCATAGGACTAGTAGGGATGAGCAGTTCTTC.

Of note for this clone: This sample also contains other DNA sequences that code for the same CDR3. This rearrangement joins TRBV3-1 (or the pseudogene TRBV3-2) to TRBJ1-5; D possibly corresponds to TRBD1 (5 bases). The CDR3 spans 15 residues. Trimming took off 6 bases at V and 7 bases at J, with 19 bases between the two ends. Germline V gives CDR1 LGHDT, CDR2 YNNKEL (reference sequence). The CDR3, as DNA: TGTGCCAGCAGTTACGATCTCAGGGTCGGCCAGCCCCAGCATTTT. Translating it yields CASSYDLRVGQPQHF.